This TCR beta chain was retrieved from a study of lung T cells in sarcoidosis with Löfgren's syndrome. At the level of the study: CD4+ T cells build up in sarcoidosis bronchoalveolar lavage fluid.

One entry per CDR3 protein results from TCRdb running MiXCR on the reads. This repertoire shows roughly 63,000 distinct CDR3 sequences, about 20% found once; its top ten account for about 2%. The source of this sequence is a human donor with sarcoidosis (Löfgren's syndrome or another form), or a control subject (not recorded which). Sequencing was done on a sample of CD4+ T cells from PBMCs.

CDR3 in amino acids: CASSPWETGTSGNTIYF. The CDR3 DNA reads as TGTGCCAGCTCACCATGGGAGACAGGAACCTCTGGAAACACCATATATTTT. The V and J genes are TRBV18 and TRBJ1-3; maybe TRBD1 (6 bases). CDR1 is KGHSH, CDR2 LQKENI, per germline. The CDR3 sequence is 17 residues long. Trimming cost V 2 bases and J 0 bases, with 14 bases left between them.